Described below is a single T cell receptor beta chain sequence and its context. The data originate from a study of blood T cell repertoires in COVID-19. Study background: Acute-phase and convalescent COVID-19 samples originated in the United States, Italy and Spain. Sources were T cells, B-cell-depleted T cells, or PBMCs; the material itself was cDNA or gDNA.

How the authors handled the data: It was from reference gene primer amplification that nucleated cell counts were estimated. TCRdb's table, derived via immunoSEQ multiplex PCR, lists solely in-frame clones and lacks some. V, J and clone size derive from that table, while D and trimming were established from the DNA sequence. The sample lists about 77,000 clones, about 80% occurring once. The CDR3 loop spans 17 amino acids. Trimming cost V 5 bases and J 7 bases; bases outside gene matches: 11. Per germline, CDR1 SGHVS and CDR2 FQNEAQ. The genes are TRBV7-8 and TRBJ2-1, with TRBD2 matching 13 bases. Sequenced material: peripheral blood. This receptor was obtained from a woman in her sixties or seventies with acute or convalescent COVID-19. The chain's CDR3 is CASSPTSGGAVLNEQFF. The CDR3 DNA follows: TGTGCCAGCAGCCCAACTAGCGGGGGGGCCGTACTGAATGAGCAGTTCTTC.